The 21 T cell receptor beta chains in this list originate from one sample, sequenced in a study of T cells in Graves' hyperthyroidism and ophthalmopathy. What was amplified from RNA transcripts were TCR beta CDR3 regions. First-round RT-PCR targeting the TCR CDR3 was performed with the HTBI primer set. TCRdb passed the multiplex PCR reads through MiXCR, listing each CDR3 protein once. The table records 500,000 to 550,000 distinct CDR3 sequences, around 20% of them present only once. Source material: blood. The source of these receptors is a man aged 40-50 years with Graves' ophthalmopathy.

This clonotype was seen more than once but under ten times. CDR3 loop: CASSRDSPGEYGYTF. The CDR3 coding sequence is TGCGCCAGCAGCAGGGACAGCCCAGGGGAGTATGGCTACACCTTC. The V and J genes are TRBV5-1 and TRBJ1-2; 7 positions match TRBD1. Trimming cost V 4 bases and J 5 bases; bases outside gene matches: 11. The CDR3 contains 15 residues. Per germline, CDR1 SGHRS and CDR2 YFSETQ.

The chain couples TRBV5-4 to TRBJ1-1; 8 bases line up with TRBD1. Looked up from germline, CDR1 is SGHNT and CDR2 is YYREEE (reference sequence). The CDR3 length is 13 residues. V trimming: 9 bases; J trimming: 5 bases; junction bases outside the gene matches: 9. The CDR3 region is CAILQGGKTEAFF. As DNA, the CDR3 is TGTGCCATCCTACAGGGGGGGAAAACTGAAGCTTTCTTT.

The rearrangement uses TRBV7-9 and TRBJ1-1; a weak D match, TRBD1 (6 bases). CDR1 SEHNR and CDR2 FQNEAQ come from the germline V gene (reference sequence). Trimming cost V 2 bases and J 3 bases, with 19 bases left between them. The CDR3 sequence is 17 residues long. For the CDR3, the DNA is TGTGCCAGCAGCTTATTTTACCAGGGGAGGAGGGACACTGAAGCTTTCTTT. This translates into CASSLFYQGRRDTEAFF.

The V gene is TRBV4-2, the J gene TRBJ2-3; 11 nucleotides line up with TRBD2. The germline CDR1 and CDR2 sequences are LGHNA and YNFKEQ. V shed 2 bases, J shed 6 bases, and the junction held 7 bases outside the gene matches. The CDR3 sequence is 16 residues long. CDR3 amino acids: CASSQPTSGVDDTQYF. For the CDR3, the DNA is TGTGCCAGCAGCCAACCGACTAGCGGGGTCGATGATACGCAGTATTTT.

V gene TRBV20-1 combines with J gene TRBJ1-1; D not resolved. The V gene's germline CDR1 is DFQATT and CDR2 SNEGSKA (reference sequence). The CDR3 loop spans 12 amino acids. V lost 5 bases to trimming and J lost 4 bases, with 11 bases between them. The CDR3 DNA reads as TGCAGTGCTTTCGACTGGGTCACTGAAGCTTTCTTT. Translation: CSAFDWVTEAFF.

DNA of the CDR3: TGCGCCAGCAGCCAAGATTCGCCGGGTGCTGGAAACACCATATATTTT. Its protein product is CASSQDSPGAGNTIYF. The J gene is TRBJ1-3, the V gene TRBV4-3; unclear D gene. Per germline, CDR1 LGHNA and CDR2 YSLEER. There are 16 residues in the CDR3. Trimming stripped 0 bases from V and 2 bases from J, with 11 bases between.

This clonotype was recorded at least ten times. This sequence joins TRBV7-9 and TRBJ2-5; no definite D call. Per the germline V gene, CDR1 is SEHNR and CDR2 is FQNEAQ (reference sequence). The CDR3 covers 11 residues. Trimming shortened V by 5 bases and J by 7 bases, and 8 bases separated the two germline ends. DNA for the CDR3: TGTGCCAGCAGCCCCCCAGGGACCCAGTACTTC. Its protein is CASSPPGTQYF.

This clonotype was detected many times. The rearrangement uses TRBV7-8 and TRBJ2-2; D is undetermined. Trimming pared 5 bases from V and 8 bases from J, leaving 12 bases between. The CDR3 covers 13 residues. Looked up from germline, CDR1 is SGHVS and CDR2 is FQNEAQ. CDR3 nucleotide sequence: TGTGCCAGCAGCCATGCCGTCGGGGGGGAGCTGTTTTTT. It encodes CASSHAVGGELFF.

The table lists this clonotype with a few counts. This chain connects TRBV7-3 to TRBJ2-1, with 9 positions matching TRBD2. Per the germline V gene, CDR1 is SGHTA and CDR2 is FQGTGA. The V and J ends lost 4 bases and 8 bases, in that order; junction bases with no gene match: 6. There are 14 residues in the CDR3. The CDR3 nucleotides read TGTGCCAGCAGCTCGCGGGCGGGGGGGTATGAGCAGTTCTTC. Translating gives CASSSRAGGYEQFF.

The chain employs TRBV5-4 and TRBJ2-6, with D unresolved. V was cut by 0 bases and J by 3 bases, with 4 bases left in between. CDR1 SGHNT and CDR2 YYREEE come from the germline V gene (reference sequence). This CDR3 is built from 14 residues. The DNA for the CDR3 is TGTGCCAGCAGCTTGGAGTTTGGGGCCAACGTCCTGACTTTC. Its translation is CASSLEFGANVLTF.

This clonotype was seen repeatedly, ten times or more. V usage is TRBV3-1 and J usage is TRBJ2-1; D is perhaps TRBD2 (5 bases). The CDR3 length is 14 residues. The germline gives CDR1 LGHDT, CDR2 YNNKEL (reference sequence). V dropped 4 bases and J dropped 9 bases, with 16 bases sitting between them. CDR3 in amino acids: CASSPTDSAGEQFF. CDR3 nucleotides: TGTGCCAGCAGCCCCACAGATAGCGCTGGTGAGCAGTTCTTC.

This clonotype was seen more than once but under ten times. The V call is TRBV6-1, the J call TRBJ1-2; no clear D. With 6 bases removed from V and 13 bases from J, the gap between germline ends came to 12 bases. The germline V gene has CDR1 MNHNS and CDR2 SASEGT. This CDR3 is 10 amino acids long. In nucleotides, the CDR3 is TGTGCCAGCAGCCCCTCTTGTGGCACCTTC. Translation gives CASSPSCGTF.

This clonotype was seen a handful of times. The chain has TRBV6-2 or TRBV6-3 and TRBJ2-1; TRBD2 matches at 11 bases. V lost 6 bases and J lost 13; bases outside the gene matches: 5. The CDR3 is made up of 12 amino acids. The germline gives CDR1 MNHEY, CDR2 SVGEGT. The CDR3 region has the DNA TGTGCCAGCAGCGACCTAGCGGGAGGTCAGTTCTTC. Its translation: CASSDLAGGQFF.

This clonotype was seen a few times. The chain couples TRBV3-1 to TRBJ2-1; 10 bases fit TRBD2. V lost 0 bases and J lost 7; bases outside the gene matches: 6. The CDR3 contains 16 residues. Looked up from germline, CDR1 is LGHDT and CDR2 is YNNKEL (reference sequence). The CDR3 sequence is CASSQEPGLAFNEQFF. For the CDR3, the DNA is TGTGCCAGCAGCCAAGAGCCGGGACTAGCGTTTAATGAGCAGTTCTTC.

This chain connects TRBV12-3 or TRBV12-4 to TRBJ1-1; D is ambiguous. V was shortened by 0 bases and J by 0 bases, with 8 bases between the two germline ends. This CDR3 has 15 amino acids. CDR3 protein: CASSLALRMNTEAFF. The DNA for the CDR3 is TGTGCCAGCAGTTTAGCCCTACGGATGAACACTGAAGCTTTCTTT.

This clonotype occurred a few times. This sequence joins TRBV12-3 or TRBV12-4 and TRBJ1-6; D perhaps matches TRBD1 (5 bases). Trimming took off 6 bases at V and 9 bases at J, with 12 bases between the two ends. The CDR3 sequence is 13 residues long. CDR3 in DNA: TGTGCCAGCAGGGTGGGGGGACGTTCACCCCTCCACTTT. Its protein is CASRVGGRSPLHF.

The CDR3: CSARRPLGTATNEKLFF. CDR3 nucleotide sequence: TGCAGTGCTAGAAGACCCCTAGGGACTGCAACTAATGAAAAACTGTTTTTT. The gene calls are TRBV20-1 and TRBJ1-4; possible D gene TRBD1, 5 bases. CDR1 is DFQATT, CDR2 SNEGSKA, per germline (reference sequence). Trimming stripped 2 bases from V and 0 bases from J, with 16 bases between. The CDR3 totals 17 residues.

The sample holds many counts of this clonotype. The chain couples TRBV29-1 to TRBJ2-5; unclear D gene. Germline V CDR1 and CDR2: SQVTM, ANQGSEA. The CDR3 totals 12 residues. V lost 4 bases to trimming and J lost 5 bases, with 11 bases between them. The CDR3 here is CSVVGLGETQYF. Here the CDR3 DNA reads TGCAGCGTTGTAGGCCTCGGGGAGACCCAGTACTTC.

This clonotype was detected ten times or more. The gene calls are TRBV3-1 and TRBJ1-1, with TRBD1 matching over 8 bases. The V gene's germline CDR1 is LGHDT and CDR2 YNNKEL (reference sequence). The CDR3 has 14 amino acids. V was clipped by 0 bases and J by 4 bases; unmatched bases: 1. This CDR3 reads CASSQDRGLTEAFF. As DNA, the CDR3 is TGTGCCAGCAGCCAAGACAGGGGGCTCACTGAAGCTTTCTTT. Filled out from reference TRBV3-1 and TRBJ1-1, the complete variable domain reads DTAVSQTPKYLVTQMGNDKSIKCEQNLGHDTMYWYKQDSKKFLKIMFSYNNKELIINETVPNRFSPKSPDKAHLNLHINSLELGDSAVYFCASSQDRGLTEAFFGQGTRLTVV.

The rearrangement links TRBV10-3 to TRBJ1-2; D uncertain. CDR1 ENHRY and CDR2 SYGVKD come from the germline V gene. Deletions cut 0 bases from V and 13 bases from J, with 21 bases between. The CDR3 length is 15 residues. Here the CDR3 DNA reads TGTGCCATCAGTGAGTCGATCGCGACGAGACGGGCTGCCACCTTC. This translates into CAISESIATRRAATF.

V gene TRBV5-1 combines with J gene TRBJ1-2; D unresolved. Germline CDR1 reads SGHRS; CDR2 reads YFSETQ. This CDR3 has 16 amino acids. Trimming pared 3 bases from V and 2 bases from J, leaving 17 bases between. This chain's CDR3 is CASSWDVGIANYGYTF. Here the CDR3 DNA reads TGCGCCAGCAGCTGGGATGTGGGGATCGCCAACTATGGCTACACCTTC. Variable domain in full (rest from reference TRBV5-1 and TRBJ1-2): KAGVTQTPRYLIKTRGQQVTLSCSPISGHRSVSWYQQTPGQGLQFLFEYFSETQRNKGNFPGRFSGRQFSNSRSEMNVSTLELGDSALYLCASSWDVGIANYGYTFGSGTRLTVV.